Listed below are T cell receptor beta chains from one sample, sequenced in a study of CD8+ T cells in alopecia areata. Assay: immunoSEQ multiplex PCR; the TCRdb copy retains only in-frame clones and omits some. The data hold approximately 150,000 clones, with 58% observed a single time. The source was CD4+ T cells sorted from blood, collected between weeks 55 and 65, from a patient treated with tofacitinib. These receptors came from a human donor with alopecia areata. CDR3s include the opening cysteine and the closing phenylalanine or tryptophan. The D gene is left open where the match is weak. Expanded clones are given a class, and other clones once, few, many or no size at all.

clone size: once; J gene: TRBJ1-6; V gene: TRBV7-2; D gene: -; CDR3 DNA: TGTGCCAGCAGCCCCGTGGGCCTATCACCCCTCCACTTT; CDR3 protein: CASSPVGLSPLHF
clone size: -; J gene: TRBJ2-2; V gene: TRBV4-2; D gene: -; CDR3 DNA: TGTGCCAGCAGCCGAGACAACGGAGAAACCGGGGAGCTGTTTTTT; CDR3 protein: CASSRDNGETGELFF
clone size: -; J gene: TRBJ2-6; V gene: TRBV30; D gene: TRBD2; CDR3 DNA: TGTGCCTGGACGCGCGGGGGGATGGCCTCTGGGGCCAACGTCCTGACTTTC; CDR3 protein: CAWTRGGMASGANVLTF
clone size: few; J gene: TRBJ2-2; V gene: TRBV2; D gene: TRBD1; CDR3 DNA: TGTGCCAGCAAAGGGACAGACAACACCGGGGAGCTGTTTTTT; CDR3 protein: CASKGTDNTGELFF
clone size: few; J gene: TRBJ2-2; V gene: TRBV29-1; D gene: TRBD1; CDR3 DNA: TGCAGCGTCCGACAGGGACGACTCCCCGGGGAGCTGTTTTTT; CDR3 protein: CSVRQGRLPGELFF
clone size: -; J gene: TRBJ2-5; V gene: TRBV29-1; D gene: -; CDR3 DNA: TGCAGCGTTGACAGGGGGGTCGGGGAGACCCAGTACTTC; CDR3 protein: CSVDRGVGETQYF
clone size: -; J gene: TRBJ1-6; V gene: TRBV7-6; D gene: -; CDR3 DNA: TGTGCCAGCAGCCGATTAGGGACATCGGATTCACCCCTCCACTTT; CDR3 protein: CASSRLGTSDSPLHF
clone size: -; J gene: TRBJ1-1; V gene: TRBV7-9; D gene: -; CDR3 DNA: TGTGCCAGCAGCTTAGGGGTCTGGGGCATGAACACTGAAGCTTTCTTT; CDR3 protein: CASSLGVWGMNTEAFF
clone size: -; J gene: TRBJ2-5; V gene: TRBV4-2; D gene: TRBD1; CDR3 DNA: TGTGCCAGCAGCCGGGACAGACAAGAGACCCAGTACTTC; CDR3 protein: CASSRDRQETQYF
clone size: once; J gene: TRBJ1-6; V gene: TRBV6-5; D gene: -; CDR3 DNA: TGTGCCAGCAGTCCAGGGGTACACTTTAATTCACCCCTCCACTTT; CDR3 protein: CASSPGVHFNSPLHF
clone size: -; J gene: TRBJ1-1; V gene: TRBV30; D gene: -; CDR3 DNA: TGTGCCTGGAGTGGGGGTTGGAACACTGAAGCTTTCTTT; CDR3 protein: CAWSGGWNTEAFF
clone size: -; J gene: TRBJ2-1; V gene: TRBV5-5; D gene: TRBD2; CDR3 DNA: TGTGCCAGCAGCTCCCGGACTAGCGGGGGGGCCTCCTCCTACAATGAGCAGTTCTTC; CDR3 protein: CASSSRTSGGASSYNEQFF
clone size: -; J gene: TRBJ2-7; V gene: TRBV30; D gene: TRBD1; CDR3 DNA: TGTGCCTGGAGTTTCCGAGGGACAGCAACCTACGAGCAGTACTTC; CDR3 protein: CAWSFRGTATYEQYF
clone size: -; J gene: TRBJ2-5; V gene: TRBV30; D gene: TRBD1; CDR3 DNA: TGTGCCTGGAGTAGACAGGGGGGGACCCAGTACTTC; CDR3 protein: CAWSRQGGTQYF
clone size: -; J gene: TRBJ2-2; V gene: TRBV14; D gene: -; CDR3 DNA: TGTGCCAGCAGCTTCAGGTCCCTAGGCGGGGAGCTGTTTTTT; CDR3 protein: CASSFRSLGGELFF
clone size: -; J gene: TRBJ2-2; V gene: TRBV4-1; D gene: TRBD2; CDR3 DNA: TGCGCCAGCAGCCAAGCTACTAGCGGGGTACCTGGGGAGCTGTTTTTT; CDR3 protein: CASSQATSGVPGELFF
clone size: -; J gene: TRBJ2-1; V gene: TRBV11-2; D gene: -; CDR3 DNA: TGTGCCAGCAGCCGAGGAGTCGGGCCTGAGCAGTTCTTC; CDR3 protein: CASSRGVGPEQFF
clone size: -; J gene: TRBJ1-1; V gene: TRBV29-1; D gene: -; CDR3 DNA: TGCAGCGTTGTTGGTAGGATGAACACTGAAGCTTTCTTT; CDR3 protein: CSVVGRMNTEAFF
clone size: -; J gene: TRBJ1-1; V gene: TRBV7-2; D gene: -; CDR3 DNA: TGTGCCAGCAGCTTAGGGCTCTCTGTCACTGAAGCTTTCTTT; CDR3 protein: CASSLGLSVTEAFF
clone size: -; J gene: TRBJ2-2; V gene: TRBV5-1; D gene: -; CDR3 DNA: TGCGCCAGCAGCTGGGGCGACAGGAACACCGGGGAGCTGTTTTTT; CDR3 protein: CASSWGDRNTGELFF
clone size: -; J gene: TRBJ2-7; V gene: TRBV5-1; D gene: -; CDR3 DNA: TGCGCCAGCAGCTTTCGGGACGCTGAATCCTACGAGCAGTACTTC; CDR3 protein: CASSFRDAESYEQYF
clone size: -; J gene: TRBJ2-7; V gene: TRBV6-5; D gene: TRBD1; CDR3 DNA: TGTGCCAGCACCGCACAGGGGGGCGGCTACGAGCAGTACTTC; CDR3 protein: CASTAQGGGYEQYF
clone size: -; J gene: TRBJ1-1; V gene: TRBV6-5; D gene: TRBD1; CDR3 DNA: TGTGCCAGCAGTTACCGGACAGGGAACACTGAAGCTTTCTTT; CDR3 protein: CASSYRTGNTEAFF
clone size: -; J gene: TRBJ2-7; V gene: TRBV13; D gene: -; CDR3 DNA: TGTGCCAGCAGCCTCACTAACACAGCAGGCTCCTACGAGCAGTACTTC; CDR3 protein: CASSLTNTAGSYEQYF
clone size: -; J gene: TRBJ2-5; V gene: TRBV20-1; D gene: -; CDR3 DNA: TGCAGTACGGGGGATGGGAAGACCCAGTACTTC; CDR3 protein: CSTGDGKTQYF
clone size: -; J gene: TRBJ2-7; V gene: TRBV5-1; D gene: TRBD1; CDR3 DNA: TGCGCCAGCAGCTTGTCAGGGGGCTACGAGCAGTACTTC; CDR3 protein: CASSLSGGYEQYF
clone size: -; J gene: TRBJ2-1; V gene: TRBV11-1; D gene: TRBD2; CDR3 DNA: TGTGCCAGCAGCCAAGAGGCGGGGGAATACAATGAGCAGTTCTTC; CDR3 protein: CASSQEAGEYNEQFF
clone size: -; J gene: TRBJ1-2; V gene: TRBV27; D gene: -; CDR3 DNA: TGTGCCAGCAGTTTATCGGTGCAGGCAACAGGCGGCTACACCTTC; CDR3 protein: CASSLSVQATGGYTF
clone size: -; J gene: TRBJ2-3; V gene: TRBV27; D gene: -; CDR3 DNA: TGTGCCAGCACTGATACTGATCGTGCACAAGATACGCAGTATTTT; CDR3 protein: CASTDTDRAQDTQYF
clone size: -; J gene: TRBJ2-1; V gene: TRBV5-6; D gene: -; CDR3 DNA: TGTGCCAGCAGCCAAACCCCGGGGGACCCCTCCTACAATGAGCAGTTCTTC; CDR3 protein: CASSQTPGDPSYNEQFF
clone size: few; J gene: TRBJ1-4; V gene: TRBV27; D gene: TRBD1; CDR3 DNA: TGTGCCAGCAGCCAAAGGGGACAGGGGAATGAAAAACTGTTTTTT; CDR3 protein: CASSQRGQGNEKLFF
clone size: few; J gene: TRBJ1-1; V gene: TRBV5-1; D gene: -; CDR3 DNA: TGCGCCAGCAGCCAGAATTGGGGGAGGAACACTGAAGCTTTCTTT; CDR3 protein: CASSQNWGRNTEAFF
clone size: -; J gene: TRBJ1-2; V gene: TRBV5-6; D gene: -; CDR3 DNA: TGTGCCAGCACCAACCAGGGCAACTATGGCTACACCTTC; CDR3 protein: CASTNQGNYGYTF
clone size: -; J gene: TRBJ2-5; V gene: TRBV18; D gene: -; CDR3 DNA: TGTGCCAGCTCACCAGGGGCAGTGCAAGAGACCCAGTACTTC; CDR3 protein: CASSPGAVQETQYF
clone size: -; J gene: TRBJ2-3; V gene: TRBV29-1; D gene: TRBD2; CDR3 DNA: TGCAGCGGAAACCAGGGACTAGCGACAGATACGCAGTATTTT; CDR3 protein: CSGNQGLATDTQYF
clone size: -; J gene: TRBJ2-7; V gene: TRBV10-3; D gene: -; CDR3 DNA: TGTGCCTCTGCATACCTCAGCTCCTACGAGCAGTACTTC; CDR3 protein: CASAYLSSYEQYF
clone size: -; J gene: TRBJ2-1; V gene: TRBV29-1; D gene: -; CDR3 DNA: TGCAGCGTTTCAACCGGGACGTCCTCCTACAATGAGCAGTTCTTC; CDR3 protein: CSVSTGTSSYNEQFF
clone size: -; J gene: TRBJ2-3; V gene: TRBV5-6; D gene: -; CDR3 DNA: TGTGCCAGCAGCCCGGTGGGCGGGAGCACAGATACGCAGTATTTT; CDR3 protein: CASSPVGGSTDTQYF
clone size: -; J gene: TRBJ1-6; V gene: TRBV5-1; D gene: -; CDR3 DNA: TGCGCCAGCAGCTTGGACCCAAACCACTATAATTCACCCCTCCACTTT; CDR3 protein: CASSLDPNHYNSPLHF
clone size: -; J gene: TRBJ1-5; V gene: TRBV5-1; D gene: -; CDR3 DNA: TGCGCCAGCAGCTTATCTGGGACACCCGATCAGCCCCAGCATTTT; CDR3 protein: CASSLSGTPDQPQHF